These 7 T cell receptor beta chains originate from one sample sequenced in a study of blood T cell repertoires in COVID-19. Data came from immunoSEQ multiplex PCR; TCRdb stores just in-frame clones and leaves some out. The sample holds 130,000 to 150,000 clones, roughly 79% seen once. The specimen was peripheral blood. Receptor source: a human donor with acute or convalescent COVID-19. The donor label of this sample is uncertain.

V and J are TRBV24-1 and TRBJ1-1; 7 nucleotides match TRBD1. Germline V CDR1 and CDR2: KGHDR, SFDVKD. This CDR3 has 16 residues. With V trimmed by 6 bases and J by 1 base, 10 bases remained unmatched. The CDR3 DNA reads TGTGCCACCAGTTTGGGGGGAGACAGGGCGAACACTGAAGCTTTCTTT. Protein: CATSLGGDRANTEAFF.

This chain links TRBV7-3 with TRBJ2-3, with 13 bases identical to TRBD2. In germline, CDR1 is SGHTA, CDR2 FQGTGA. This CDR3 contains 18 residues. The trim removed 5 bases at V and 5 bases at J, leaving 13 bases unmatched. The CDR3 nucleotides are TGTGCCAGCAGCCCACTTACACTAGCGGGGGGGCAGAAAGATACGCAGTATTTT. Amino acids: CASSPLTLAGGQKDTQYF.

This clone is a singleton in its sample. This chain uses TRBV6-5 with TRBJ1-4; D uncertain. This CDR3 comprises 15 residues. CDR1 and CDR2 from the germline V gene are MNHEY and SVGAGI. Trimming took 0 bases from V and 8 from J, leaving 13 bases between them. The CDR3 DNA sequence: TGTGCCAGCAGTTACTCGGGGAGGGTAGGCGAAAAACTGTTTTTT. This sequence encodes CASSYSGRVGEKLFF.

J is TRBJ1-1 and V is TRBV6-5; D is possibly TRBD1 (6 bases). The CDR3 totals 15 residues. Trimming took 6 bases from V and 5 from J, leaving 19 bases between them. CDR1 and CDR2 from the germline V gene are MNHEY and SVGAGI. The DNA for the CDR3 is TGTGCCAGCAGCCTTGGGACATTCAGGGATACTGAAGCTTTCTTT. Translated: CASSLGTFRDTEAFF.

The CDR3 spells CASSPRGQRGDDRTDTQYF. The CDR3, as DNA: TGTGCCAGCAGCCCTAGGGGCCAGCGGGGGGACGACCGCACAGATACGCAGTATTTT. The V gene is TRBV5-4, the J gene TRBJ2-3, with TRBD2 identical over 9 bases. V shed 4 bases and J 1 base; nucleotides not matched to a gene: 16. The CDR3 length is 19 residues. Per the germline V gene, CDR1 is SGHNT and CDR2 is YYREEE (reference sequence).

This rearrangement joins TRBV20-1 to TRBJ1-1, with a possible D match to TRBD1 (5 bases). V was trimmed by 3 bases and J by 1 base, leaving 9 bases between them. From germline, CDR1 is DFQATT and CDR2 SNEGSKA (reference sequence). CDR3 length equals 13 residues. The CDR3 nucleotides are TGCAGTGCTAGTGACAGAAAGAACACTGAAGCTTTCTTT. Its protein product is CSASDRKNTEAFF.

The J gene is TRBJ1-4, the V gene TRBV15; TRBD1 matches 8 bases. Trimming removed 5 bases from V and 8 bases from J; junction bases left unmatched: 13. The CDR3 has 16 amino acids. CDR1 and CDR2 from the germline V gene are LNHNV and YYDKDF (reference sequence). The chain's CDR3 is CATSPKRQGQGEKLFF. Here the CDR3 DNA reads TGTGCCACCAGCCCGAAACGACAGGGGCAAGGAGAAAAACTGTTTTTT.